Listed below are T cell receptor beta chains from one sample, sequenced in a study of CD8 T cells in ankylosing spondylitis. TCRdb reprocessed the 5' RACE reads via MiXCR and lists one record per CDR3 protein. The repertoire has around 140,000 distinct CDR3 sequences, 15% to 20% of them found once; the top ten carry approximately 30%. Input material: blood, either unsorted or a sorted T cell fraction (not recorded which). The receptors originated from a male donor with ankylosing spondylitis. Both conserved end residues are part of each CDR3. D genes are given only for firm matches. Clone size is not always given. Where it is, it says once, few, many or a class for expanded clones.

V gene,clone size,J gene,D gene,CDR3 DNA,CDR3 protein
TRBV11-2,.,TRBJ2-5,TRBD2,TGTGCCAGCAGCTTAGGACTAGCTGTGTTTCAAGAGACCCAGTACTTC,CASSLGLAVFQETQYF
TRBV28,.,TRBJ2-3,.,TGTGCCAGCAGTTTGTCTCGGGGCACAGATACGCAGTATTTT,CASSLSRGTDTQYF
TRBV9,.,TRBJ2-7,TRBD2,TGTGCCAGCAGCGTAGGGCTAGCGGGAGACTACGAGCAGTACTTC,CASSVGLAGDYEQYF
TRBV29-1,.,TRBJ2-1,TRBD1,TGCAGCGTTGAACCCGGAGCAGGGGGTGAGCAGTTCTTC,CSVEPGAGGEQFF
TRBV6-2/TRBV6-3,.,TRBJ2-7,.,TGTGCCAGCAGTTACCCCATGCCCTCGAAGGAGCAGTACTTC,CASSYPMPSKEQYF
TRBV5-1,few,TRBJ2-1,TRBD2,TGCGCCAGCAGCTTGGAGTCCCTAACATCAGCGGGACGTAACAATGAGCAGTTCTTC,CASSLESLTSAGRNNEQFF
TRBV11-2,few,TRBJ2-2,.,TGTGCCAGCAGCTTAGATTACGCCAGGGGGGAGCTGTTTTTT,CASSLDYARGELFF
TRBV12-3/TRBV12-4,.,TRBJ2-1,.,TGTGCCAGCACCCTTGGGGACGGAGGTCGAGAGCAGTTCTTC,CASTLGDGGREQFF
TRBV7-7,.,TRBJ2-2,.,TGTGCCAGCAGCCCCAGCCCCGTCCGCGGTCCCGGGGAGCTGTTTTTT,CASSPSPVRGPGELFF
TRBV2,few,TRBJ2-7,TRBD2,TGTGCCAGCGGAGGACTAGCGGGAGCCCACGAGCAGTACTTC,CASGGLAGAHEQYF
TRBV27,few,TRBJ2-2,.,TGTGCCAGCAGCCCCCGGGTCGCGGGATACACCGGGGAGCTGTTTTTT,CASSPRVAGYTGELFF
TRBV27,few,TRBJ2-1,.,TGTGCCAGCAGTGTGGGCGATGAGCAGTTCTTC,CASSVGDEQFF
TRBV27,.,TRBJ2-6,.,TGTGCCAGCAGTCAAGGGTACTCTGGGGCCAACGTCCTGACTTTC,CASSQGYSGANVLTF